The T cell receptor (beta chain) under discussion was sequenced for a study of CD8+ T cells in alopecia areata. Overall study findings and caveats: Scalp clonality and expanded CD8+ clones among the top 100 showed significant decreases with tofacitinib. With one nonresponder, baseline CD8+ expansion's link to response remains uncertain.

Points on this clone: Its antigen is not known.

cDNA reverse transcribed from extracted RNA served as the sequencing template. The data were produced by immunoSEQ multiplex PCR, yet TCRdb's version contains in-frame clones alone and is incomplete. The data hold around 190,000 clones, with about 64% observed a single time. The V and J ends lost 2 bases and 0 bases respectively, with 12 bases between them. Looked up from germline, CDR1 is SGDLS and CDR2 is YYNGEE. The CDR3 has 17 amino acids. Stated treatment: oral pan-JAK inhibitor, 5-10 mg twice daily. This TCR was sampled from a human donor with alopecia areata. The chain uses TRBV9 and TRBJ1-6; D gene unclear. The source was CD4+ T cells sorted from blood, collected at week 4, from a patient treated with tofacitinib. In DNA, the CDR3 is TGTGCCAGCAGCGTCTACGACTTGAGCTCCTATAATTCACCCCTCCACTTT. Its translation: CASSVYDLSSYNSPLHF.